This TCR beta chain was obtained from a study of blood T cell repertoires in COVID-19. For the study at large: COVID-19 samples, acute and convalescent, were from the United States, Italy and Spain. T cells, B-cell-depleted T cells, or PBMCs provided the cDNA or gDNA that served as material.

Patients at the Seattle site were enrolled during active infection and followed longitudinally. CDR3 length: 15 amino acids. Germline V gene lookup returns CDR1 MNHNY and CDR2 SVGAGI (reference sequence). Germline trimming cut 2 bases from V and 2 bases from J; bases unmatched to any gene: 4. The data were produced by immunoSEQ multiplex PCR, yet TCRdb's version contains in-frame clones alone and is incomplete. The table has around 150,000 clones, around 89% seen once. The chain is built from TRBV6-6 and TRBJ2-7; TRBD2 aligns across 9 bases. The TCR sequence derives from a human donor with COVID-19, enrolled during active disease. The donor label of this sample is uncertain. The sample taken for sequencing was peripheral blood. The CDR3 here is CASSYGAGGPYEQYF. Written as DNA, the CDR3 is TGTGCCAGCAGTTACGGGGCGGGAGGGCCCTACGAGCAGTACTTC.